Listed here are 26 T cell receptor beta chains from one sample, sequenced in a study of T-cell reconstitution after alpha-beta-depleted transplantation in children. Unique molecular identifiers were incorporated during preparation of the TCRbeta library. TCRdb fed the PCR reads into MiXCR, producing one record per CDR3 protein. The repertoire holds approximately 210,000 distinct CDR3 sequences, with roughly 14% as singletons. Source: PBMCs from the stem cell graft donor, taken from the stem cell graft. The receptors stem from a human donor who donated a stem cell graft to a child with acute lymphoblastic leukemia.

This clonotype was seen many times. V gene TRBV4-2 combines with J gene TRBJ1-1; D is undetermined. CDR3 length: 14 amino acids. Per germline, CDR1 LGHNA and CDR2 YNFKEQ. The V end lost 0 bases, the J end lost 5 bases, and 10 bases lay between the germline ends. CDR3 in amino acids: CASSQDEGVTEAFF. The CDR3 DNA sequence: TGTGCCAGCAGCCAAGATGAGGGTGTGACTGAAGCTTTCTTT.

This clonotype was observed a handful of times. The chain is built from TRBV7-9 and TRBJ2-1; TRBD2 agrees at 8 bases. Germline lookup yields CDR1 SEHNR and CDR2 FQNEAQ (reference sequence). V shed 2 bases, J shed 9 bases, and the junction held 6 bases outside the gene matches. CDR3 length: 14 residues. The CDR3 DNA follows: TGTGCCAGCAGCTTAAAGCGGGAGCTTGGTGAGCAGTTCTTC. Amino acid sequence: CASSLKRELGEQFF. Combining the CDR3 with reference TRBV7-9 and TRBJ2-1 gives the whole variable domain DTGVSQNPRHKITKRGQNVTFRCDPISEHNRLYWYRQTLGQGPEFLTYFQNEAQLEKSRLLSDRFSAERPKGSFSTLEIQRTEQGDSAMYLCASSLKRELGEQFFGPGTRLTVL.

CDR3 amino acids: CASSSLGIAKNIQYF. CDR3 bases: TGTGCCAGCAGCTCGTTAGGGATAGCCAAAAACATTCAGTACTTC. This rearrangement joins TRBV6-1 to TRBJ2-4, with unresolved D. Trimming stripped 6 bases from V and 0 bases from J, with 12 bases between. The CDR3 has 15 amino acids. The V gene's germline CDR1 is MNHNS and CDR2 SASEGT.

This clonotype came up many times. This chain joins TRBV5-1 and TRBJ2-2; TRBD2 aligns across 8 bases. Germline lookup yields CDR1 SGHRS and CDR2 YFSETQ. Trimming removed 3 bases from V and 1 base from J; junction bases left unmatched: 5. The CDR3 has 16 residues. CDR3 coding DNA: TGCGCCAGCAGCTCTTTAGCGGGAAAGAACACCGGGGAGCTGTTTTTT. It translates to CASSSLAGKNTGELFF.

This clonotype was recorded many times. The genes are TRBV11-3 and TRBJ1-1; tentative D call: TRBD1 (5 bases). CDR1 is SGHNT and CDR2 is YENEEA in the germline V gene. Trimming pared 8 bases from V and 3 bases from J, leaving 13 bases between. The CDR3 contains 13 residues. DNA of the CDR3: TGTGCCAGCTTGGGGGTTGCGGACACTGAAGCTTTCTTT. This translates into CASLGVADTEAFF.

This clonotype was detected many times. The chain has TRBV5-1 and TRBJ2-7, with 7 bases that match TRBD2. With 3 bases clipped from V and 2 bases from J, the junction kept 2 bases outside the gene matches. CDR3 length equals 13 residues. Germline CDR1 SGHRS, CDR2 YFSETQ. CDR3 residues: CASSSSGTYEQYF. The DNA for the CDR3 is TGCGCCAGCAGCTCAAGCGGGACCTACGAGCAGTACTTC.

This clonotype has a count of ten or more. At one of its ends the junction is not consistent with the germline gene, which may arise from a read error. V gene TRBV29-1 combines with J gene TRBJ1-1; TRBD1 agrees at 9 bases. There are 20 residues in the CDR3. Germline lookup yields CDR1 SQVTM and CDR2 ANQGSEA. The CDR3 nucleotides are TGCAGCGTCGAAGATTTGGACAGGGGAAGAACAAAGGTGCGGAACACTGAAGCTTTCTTT. Protein product: CSVEDLDRGRTKVRNTEAFF. The whole variable domain, remainder taken from reference TRBV29-1 and TRBJ1-1, is SAVISQKPSRDICQRGTSLTIQCQVDSQVTMMFWYRQQPGQSLTLIATANQGSEATYESGFVIDKFPISRPNLTFSTLTVSNMSPEDSSIYLCSVEDLDRGRTKVRNTEAFFGQGTRLTVV.

In nucleotides, the CDR3 is TGTGCCAGCTCACCAGGGACAGGGAAACTGGAGCAGTACTTC. Translation: CASSPGTGKLEQYF. V and J are TRBV18 and TRBJ2-7; 9 positions match TRBD1. Germline CDR1 is KGHSH and CDR2 is LQKENI. Losses at the gene ends were 2 bases for V and 7 bases for J; bases not matched to a gene: 6. CDR3 length equals 14 residues.

The chain has TRBV19 and TRBJ2-3; D call uncertain. The length of the CDR3 is 14 residues. V was clipped by 5 bases and J by 0 bases, with 9 bases between them. CDR1 is LNHDA and CDR2 is SQIVND in the germline V gene (reference sequence). This CDR3 reads CASSAQGSTDTQYF. In DNA, the CDR3 is TGTGCCAGTAGTGCGCAAGGGAGCACAGATACGCAGTATTTT.

The chain carries TRBV27 and TRBJ2-3, with D tentatively TRBD2 (5 bases). CDR3 length: 17 residues. Germline V gene data show CDR1 as MNHEY and CDR2 as SMNVEV (reference sequence). V was clipped by 6 bases and J by 0 bases, with 19 bases between them. The CDR3 loop reads CASRHRGLDTSTDTQYF. The CDR3 nucleotides are TGTGCCAGCAGACACCGCGGACTTGACACTAGCACAGATACGCAGTATTTT.

A remark on this clonotype: This probably arose from a read error, given a far larger clone one base away. V is TRBV11-1 and J is TRBJ2-7; D uncertain. Germline V gene data show CDR1 as SGHAT and CDR2 as FQDESV (reference sequence). The CDR3 spans 11 residues. Here the CDR3 DNA reads TGTGCCAGCAGCCTTTCCTACGACCAGTACTTC. Its protein is CASSLSYDQYF.

This clonotype appeared a few times. The gene calls are TRBV5-6 and TRBJ1-2; perhaps TRBD1 as D (5 bases). This CDR3 has 16 residues. Germline values: CDR1 SGHDT, CDR2 YYEEEE. V was pared by 0 bases and J by 8 bases, with 20 bases between. CDR3 bases: TGTGCCAGCAGCTTGGCCCCTCGGGGACCGGCTGGGGGCTACACCTTC. Translation: CASSLAPRGPAGGYTF.

The chain carries TRBV5-4 and TRBJ1-2; D is perhaps TRBD1 (6 bases). V gave up 0 bases and J gave up 2 bases, with 8 bases separating them. The CDR3 length is 14 residues. Germline CDR1 is SGHNT and CDR2 is YYREEE (reference sequence). The CDR3 loop reads CASSLATGNYGYTF. The CDR3 nucleotides read TGTGCCAGCAGCTTGGCCACAGGGAACTATGGCTACACCTTC.

Turning to this clonotype: This may come from a read error, since a much larger clone is one base off. CDR3 residues: CASSLWWGVADRQYF. The CDR3, as DNA: TGTGCCAGCAGCTTATGGTGGGGTGTGGCAGATAGGCAGTATTTT. The chain combines TRBV7-8 with TRBJ2-3; D unclear. The CDR3 is 15 amino acids. The V gene's germline CDR1 is SGHVS and CDR2 FQNEAQ. The complete variable domain, with remaining parts taken from reference TRBV7-8 and TRBJ2-3, reads GAGVSQSPRYKVAKRGQDVALRCDPISGHVSLFWYQQALGQGPEFLTYFQNEAQLDKSGLPSDRFFAERPEGSVSTLKIQRTQQEDSAVYLCASSLWWGVADRQYFGPGTRLTVL.

This clonotype was seen at least ten times. The rearrangement uses TRBV20-1 and TRBJ1-2; D gene ambiguous. The germline V and J ends were trimmed by 0 bases and 4 bases, with 12 bases remaining between them. The germline CDR1 and CDR2 sequences are DFQATT and SNEGSKA (reference sequence). The CDR3 consists of 14 residues. This CDR3 is CSARENGRFYGYTF. The CDR3 DNA reads as TGCAGTGCTAGAGAGAACGGGCGGTTCTATGGCTACACCTTC.

The table lists this clonotype with many counts. The V call is TRBV5-1, the J call TRBJ1-1; no clear D. Trimming removed 0 bases from V and 1 base from J, with 13 bases in between. Looked up from germline, CDR1 is SGHRS and CDR2 is YFSETQ. The CDR3 extends over 16 amino acids. The CDR3 DNA follows: TGCGCCAGCAGCTTGGCCTGGTCGTCGGGGAACACTGAAGCTTTCTTT. Protein product: CASSLAWSSGNTEAFF.

This clonotype has at least ten counts. This chain joins TRBV5-1 and TRBJ2-7, with TRBD1 identical over 10 bases. Unmatched junction bases numbered 6, after V lost 3 bases and J lost 3 bases. CDR3 length: 15 residues. The germline V gene encodes CDR1 SGHRS and CDR2 YFSETQ. CDR3 amino acids: CASSWGDRGNYEQYF. In DNA, the CDR3 is TGCGCCAGCAGCTGGGGGGACAGGGGTAACTACGAGCAGTACTTC.

Many counts were recorded for this clonotype. The chain combines TRBV7-2 with TRBJ2-1; TRBD2 is a possible D gene (7 bases). Trimming pared 3 bases from V and 7 bases from J, leaving 31 bases between. The CDR3 sequence is 20 residues long. Germline CDR1 is SGHTA and CDR2 is FQGNSA. CDR3: CASSFPQGGSTGTKRNEQFF. The CDR3 nucleotides are TGTGCCAGCAGCTTCCCCCAAGGTGGATCTACAGGGACTAAGAGAAATGAGCAGTTCTTC.

This clonotype was counted ten times or more. The V and J genes are TRBV20-1 and TRBJ2-3, with a tentative D call TRBD1 (5 bases). This CDR3 region has 15 residues. CDR1 and CDR2 from the germline V gene are DFQATT and SNEGSKA (reference sequence). V dropped 5 bases and J dropped 2 bases, with 17 bases sitting between them. The chain's CDR3 is CSAASGAGNTDTQYF. CDR3 coding DNA: TGCAGTGCTGCGAGTGGGGCAGGGAACACAGATACGCAGTATTTT.

This clonotype was found many times. The CDR3 reads CASSYSKGQGYGYTF. CDR3 sequence (DNA): TGTGCCAGCAGTTACTCGAAGGGACAGGGGTATGGCTACACCTTC. The chain carries TRBV6-5 and TRBJ1-2; 10 nucleotides agree with TRBD1. Germline V gene data show CDR1 as MNHEY and CDR2 as SVGAGI. The V gene end was trimmed by 0 bases and the J gene end by 5 bases; junction bases not matched to a gene: 3. The length of the CDR3 is 15 residues.

This clonotype was counted ten times or more. The rearrangement uses TRBV20-1 and TRBJ1-3; D is unclear. V was shortened by 5 bases and J by 5 bases, with 16 bases between the two germline ends. The germline CDR1 and CDR2 sequences are DFQATT and SNEGSKA (reference sequence). The length of the CDR3 is 14 residues. The chain's CDR3 is CSASDPNGRNTIYF. As DNA, the CDR3 is TGCAGTGCTTCGGACCCGAACGGGAGAAACACCATATATTTT.

The sample holds many counts of this clonotype. The chain carries TRBV5-1 and TRBJ2-1; 9 bases line up with TRBD2. Germline lookup yields CDR1 SGHRS and CDR2 YFSETQ. The CDR3 is 15 amino acids. J was trimmed by 3 bases and V by 4 bases; bases with no gene match: 5. The DNA for the CDR3 is TGCGCCAGCAGCGTTAGCGGGAGACTCTACAATGAGCAGTTCTTC. Its translation: CASSVSGRLYNEQFF. Full variable domain (remainder filled in from reference TRBV5-1 and TRBJ2-1): KAGVTQTPRYLIKTRGQQVTLSCSPISGHRSVSWYQQTPGQGLQFLFEYFSETQRNKGNFPGRFSGRQFSNSRSEMNVSTLELGDSALYLCASSVSGRLYNEQFFGPGTRLTVL.

As regards this clonotype: A much bigger clone sits one base away, suggesting this may be a read error. Since no conserved phenylalanine or tryptophan closes the CDR3, a read error is the likely cause. V and J are TRBV7-8 and TRBJ1-1; D gene unclear. Germline CDR1 reads SGHVS; CDR2 reads FQNEAQ. V was shortened by 2 bases and J by 1 base, with 5 bases between the two germline ends. CDR3 length equals 13 residues. As DNA, the CDR3 is TGTGCCAGCAGCTTAAACGGGAACACTGAAGCTTTCTAT. This sequence encodes CASSLNGNTEAFY.

In its sample, this clonotype was seen many times. This chain uses TRBV28 with TRBJ2-1; 10 bases are shared with TRBD2. There are 16 residues in the CDR3. Germline lookup yields CDR1 MDHEN and CDR2 SYDVKM. Trimming took 6 bases from V and 4 from J; bases not matched to a gene: 9. The DNA for the CDR3 is TGTGCCAGCAGGCAATCCCTAGCGGGAGCGTACAATGAGCAGTTCTTC. It specifies CASRQSLAGAYNEQFF.

The rearrangement links TRBV10-3 to TRBJ1-1; 9 bases map to TRBD1. The V gene's germline CDR1 is ENHRY and CDR2 SYGVKD. This CDR3 comprises 15 residues. V lost 8 bases and J lost 2; bases outside the gene matches: 9. CDR3 DNA sequence: TGTGCCATCGCGACAGGGGGAGCCTACAACACTGAAGCTTTCTTT. This encodes CAIATGGAYNTEAFF.

This clonotype was detected many times. The chain joins TRBV5-6 to TRBJ2-7; TRBD2 aligns across 8 bases. From germline, CDR1 is SGHDT and CDR2 YYEEEE. This CDR3 comprises 15 residues. Trimming took 4 bases from V and 2 from J; bases not matched to a gene: 8. The CDR3 here is CASSHVTGGPYEQYF. DNA for the CDR3: TGTGCCAGCAGCCATGTAACGGGAGGGCCCTACGAGCAGTACTTC. The full variable domain, in which reference TRBV5-6 and TRBJ2-7 provide the parts outside the CDR3, is DAGVTQSPTHLIKTRGQQVTLRCSPKSGHDTVSWYQQALGQGPQFIFQYYEEEERQRGNFPDRFSGHQFPNYSSELNVNALLLGDSALYLCASSHVTGGPYEQYFGPGTRLTVT.